Listed here is a single TCR beta chain. No antigen is known for it. Base qualities are not at hand, and no much larger clone is one base apart. Using the deep immunoSEQ assay, TCR CDR3 regions were amplified from genomic DNA by multiplex PCR. Extracted genomic DNA from each cell subset was distributed evenly across all wells of several immunoSEQ 96-well plates, and each plate was treated as a replicate. For sorted subsets, each replicate PCR was loaded with about 0.2 ug genomic DNA, equivalent to 30,000 or so T cell genomes. Purified libraries were measured with a Qubit 3.0 fluorometer, size-checked on a Bioanalyzer 2100, and measured again with the KAPA Library Quantification kit. Every immunoSEQ 96-well plate was sequenced on a dedicated single-read 150-cycle Illumina NextSeq 550 flow cell. Per the source publication's procedure: Because the immunoSEQ output held only junctional sequences and lacked quality scores, the filtering could not match the filtering applied to full-length reads. Sequences were annotated with PyIR, a Python wrapper for IgBLAST v1.9, using IMGT germline references to assign V/J genes and CDR3. Reads were removed for weak V/J assignments (E-value above 1e-6), missing CDR3, stop codons, out-of-frame junctions, or ambiguous translated residues. V3J clonotypes were defined by identical inferred V gene, J gene, and CDR3 amino acid sequence. Percentage overlap between repertoires was calculated by dividing the number of shared unique clonotypes by the size of the smaller repertoire. Three approaches were used to assess repertoire richness: RTK rarefaction, the Chao1 estimator, and Recon v2.1 estimates of unobserved clonotypes. For all TCRbeta clonotypes obtained by the gDNA method from a few donors, generation probabilities were computed with OLGA. The immuneACCESS repertoire file appears here via TCRdb, limited to in-frame rearrangements. These files lack a portion of the clones; in checked studies, under half of the deficit traces to unresolved V genes, and the cause of the others is not known. The V and J calls and clone size are taken from that table; D and trimming were inferred from the DNA. The sample table records more than 550,000 clones; around 77% of these occur just once. The top ten clones comprise under 2% of the sample.

This sample is drawn from a study of shared clonotypes between healthy human individuals (dated by TCRdb to about 2020). Describing the broader study: Three men and two women, aged 18 to 49 years, made up the cohort. For each donor, three plates each were used for CD4 naive and CD4 memory, two plates were used for CD8 naive, and one plate was used for CD8 memory. To estimate repertoire size and how much clonotypes are shared between individuals, the study performed deep sequencing of blood TCR repertoires from a few healthy adults. Libraries were prepared and TCR repertoires were sequenced by different laboratories using diverse techniques, in order to increase sequencing depth and limit assay-specific biases. Each donor's leukapheresis produced roughly between roughly 0.94 and 9.5 billion PBMCs.

What the research found in general, with its limitations: Incomplete sequencing was indicated by rarefaction of sorted-subset datasets, despite the large sequencing depth. Pairwise subsampling indicated that sequencing depth was expected to affect the degree of clonotype sharing among donors. Larger estimated clonotype richness was generally found for naive subsets than for memory subsets. About 5% of naive CD4, 3.5% of naive CD8, approximately 2% of memory CD4, and more than 0.35% of memory CD8 clonotypes were shared across a few donors. Clonotypes shared by all four sorted-subset donors showed higher generation probabilities than non-shared clonotypes. Sampling was limited to blood, and TCR repertoires in tissue likely differ from TCR repertoires in blood. The small number of donors limited the genetic and exposure-history diversity represented.

There are 12 amino acids in the CDR3, from cysteine to phenylalanine inclusive. CDR3 DNA is the only sequence kept; it has 36 bases, read in frame from the first base. V and J lose 4 bases and 5 bases, and a span of 8 bases separates them. CDR1 and CDR2 are drawn from the germline V gene: KGHSH, LQKENI. Healthy HIV-negative adults with no recently reported acute infections or vaccinations were included as donors. Only Caucasian adults living in Nashville, Tennessee, USA were represented among the donors. CD4+ T cells were enriched through magnetic negative selection, after which naive cells were positively selected on CD45RA and the remaining negative fraction served as the memory subset. Blood was collected by leukapheresis, and PBMCs were isolated by Ficoll-Histopaque density gradient centrifugation and then cryopreserved in liquid nitrogen vapor phase. Analytical flow cytometry was used to check the purity and quantity of each magnetically sorted T cell population. Genomic DNA was isolated from every sorted fraction and measured by UV absorbance on a Nanodrop 2000c.

This receptor was obtained from a woman aged 25 to 39 in good health. Sequenced sample: memory CD4+ T cells sorted from blood. Per the publication, the cell subset or site label means: CD45RA-negative fraction. This chain joins TRBV18 to TRBJ2-5, with the D gene call left open. CDR3 loop: CASSQGWETQYF. DNA sequence: TGTGCCAGCTCACAGGGTTGGGAGACCCAGTACTTC.